This is a list of T cell receptor beta chains from one sample in a study of PD-1 blockade in classical Hodgkin lymphoma. Clones were sequenced by immunoSEQ multiplex PCR, and TCRdb holds only the in-frame ones, with some missing. The sample consists of tens of thousands of clones, about 77% of them appearing once. Material: peripheral blood mononuclear cells (PBMCs), obtained before the fourth cycle of nivolumab. These TCRs come from a human donor with classical Hodgkin lymphoma. Both conserved end residues are part of each CDR3. The order of the fields is CDR3 protein, CDR3 DNA, J gene, clone size, D gene, V gene. D genes are given only for firm matches. Rows may omit the clone size; those that give it use once, few, many or a size class.

CDR3aa: CASSVRFGTDTQYF
CDR3nt: TGTGCCAGCAGCGTAAGATTTGGCACAGATACGCAGTATTTT
j_gene: TRBJ2-3
abundance: NA
d_gene: NA
v_gene: TRBV9

CDR3aa: CASRGTGPGYTF
CDR3nt: TGTGCCAGCAGAGGGACAGGGCCAGGCTACACCTTC
j_gene: TRBJ1-2
abundance: NA
d_gene: TRBD1
v_gene: TRBV2

CDR3aa: CASSTDRAIRNTIYF
CDR3nt: TGTGCCAGCAGTACAGACAGGGCAATACGGAACACCATATATTTT
j_gene: TRBJ1-3
abundance: few
d_gene: TRBD1
v_gene: TRBV2

CDR3aa: CASSTSDRAEKLFF
CDR3nt: TGTGCCAGTAGTACCTCGGACAGGGCTGAAAAACTGTTTTTT
j_gene: TRBJ1-4
abundance: NA
d_gene: TRBD1
v_gene: TRBV19

CDR3aa: CASSSRDNQPQHF
CDR3nt: TGTGCCAGCAGTTCCAGGGACAATCAGCCCCAGCATTTT
j_gene: TRBJ1-5
abundance: NA
d_gene: NA
v_gene: TRBV6-5

CDR3aa: CASSLFLAGVNEQFF
CDR3nt: TGTGCCAGCAGCTTATTCCTAGCGGGGGTAAATGAGCAGTTCTTC
j_gene: TRBJ2-1
abundance: NA
d_gene: TRBD2
v_gene: TRBV7-2

CDR3aa: CASSLVGNMNTEAFF
CDR3nt: TGTGCCAGCAGCTTGGTTGGGAATATGAACACTGAAGCTTTCTTT
j_gene: TRBJ1-1
abundance: NA
d_gene: NA
v_gene: TRBV5-4

CDR3aa: CASSLSAEDKLFF
CDR3nt: TGTGCCAGCAGTTTATCGGCAGAGGATAAACTGTTTTTT
j_gene: TRBJ1-4
abundance: NA
d_gene: NA
v_gene: TRBV28

CDR3aa: CASSPAGNVDKKLFF
CDR3nt: TGTGCCAGCTCACCAGCAGGGAACGTGGATAAAAAACTGTTTTTT
j_gene: TRBJ1-4
abundance: NA
d_gene: NA
v_gene: TRBV18

CDR3aa: CASSLDRNYGYTF
CDR3nt: TGTGCCAGCTCACTTGACAGGAACTATGGCTACACCTTC
j_gene: TRBJ1-2
abundance: NA
d_gene: NA
v_gene: TRBV18

CDR3aa: CASSLGADRSYEQYF
CDR3nt: TGTGCCAGCAGCTTAGGGGCCGACCGCTCCTACGAGCAGTACTTC
j_gene: TRBJ2-7
abundance: NA
d_gene: NA
v_gene: TRBV11-3

CDR3aa: CASTGQRIYGYTF
CDR3nt: TGTGCCAGTACTGGACAGCGGATCTATGGCTACACCTTC
j_gene: TRBJ1-2
abundance: NA
d_gene: NA
v_gene: TRBV19

CDR3aa: CATSRVGPTHYEQYF
CDR3nt: TGTGCCACCAGCAGAGTGGGGCCAACCCACTACGAGCAGTACTTC
j_gene: TRBJ2-7
abundance: NA
d_gene: NA
v_gene: TRBV15

CDR3aa: CASSSRDRGQFF
CDR3nt: TGTGCCAGCAGCAGCCGGGACAGAGGGCAGTTCTTC
j_gene: TRBJ2-1
abundance: few
d_gene: TRBD1
v_gene: TRBV5-6

CDR3aa: CASSPGTGSTDTQYF
CDR3nt: TGTGCCAGCTCACCGGGGACAGGGAGCACAGATACGCAGTATTTT
j_gene: TRBJ2-3
abundance: NA
d_gene: TRBD1
v_gene: TRBV18

CDR3aa: CSVEGYGYTF
CDR3nt: TGCAGCGTTGAAGGGTATGGCTACACCTTC
j_gene: TRBJ1-2
abundance: NA
d_gene: NA
v_gene: TRBV29-1

CDR3aa: CASSPRDRVDEQYF
CDR3nt: TGTGCCAGCAGCCCCCGGGACAGGGTCGACGAGCAGTACTTC
j_gene: TRBJ2-7
abundance: NA
d_gene: TRBD1
v_gene: TRBV5-4

CDR3aa: CASSSGTRGTDTQYF
CDR3nt: TGCGCCAGCAGCTCCGGGACTAGGGGCACAGATACGCAGTATTTT
j_gene: TRBJ2-3
abundance: NA
d_gene: TRBD2
v_gene: TRBV5-1

CDR3aa: CASSYSTATGNTIYF
CDR3nt: TGTGCCAGCAGTTACTCGACGGCAACTGGAAACACCATATATTTT
j_gene: TRBJ1-3
abundance: few
d_gene: NA
v_gene: TRBV6-5

CDR3aa: CGTLGQALYEQYF
CDR3nt: TGTGGCACTTTGGGTCAGGCCCTCTACGAGCAGTACTTC
j_gene: TRBJ2-7
abundance: NA
d_gene: NA
v_gene: TRBV6-1

CDR3aa: CAISERQFNGHQPQHF
CDR3nt: TGTGCCATCAGTGAACGGCAGTTCAATGGTCATCAGCCCCAGCATTTT
j_gene: TRBJ1-5
abundance: NA
d_gene: NA
v_gene: TRBV10-3

CDR3aa: CAISEGTGPNQPQHF
CDR3nt: TGTGCCATCAGTGAGGGGACAGGGCCCAATCAGCCCCAGCATTTT
j_gene: TRBJ1-5
abundance: few
d_gene: TRBD1
v_gene: TRBV10-3

CDR3aa: CASSLWTSGDQETQYF
CDR3nt: TGTGCCAGCAGTTTATGGACTAGCGGGGACCAAGAGACCCAGTACTTC
j_gene: TRBJ2-5
abundance: NA
d_gene: TRBD2
v_gene: TRBV28

CDR3aa: CASKVGGNTGELFF
CDR3nt: TGCGCCAGCAAGGTGGGGGGGAACACCGGGGAGCTGTTTTTT
j_gene: TRBJ2-2
abundance: NA
d_gene: NA
v_gene: TRBV10-2

CDR3aa: CASSSRGTGNEQYF
CDR3nt: TGTGCCAGCAGTTCACGGGGAACGGGCAACGAGCAGTACTTC
j_gene: TRBJ2-7
abundance: NA
d_gene: NA
v_gene: TRBV6-6